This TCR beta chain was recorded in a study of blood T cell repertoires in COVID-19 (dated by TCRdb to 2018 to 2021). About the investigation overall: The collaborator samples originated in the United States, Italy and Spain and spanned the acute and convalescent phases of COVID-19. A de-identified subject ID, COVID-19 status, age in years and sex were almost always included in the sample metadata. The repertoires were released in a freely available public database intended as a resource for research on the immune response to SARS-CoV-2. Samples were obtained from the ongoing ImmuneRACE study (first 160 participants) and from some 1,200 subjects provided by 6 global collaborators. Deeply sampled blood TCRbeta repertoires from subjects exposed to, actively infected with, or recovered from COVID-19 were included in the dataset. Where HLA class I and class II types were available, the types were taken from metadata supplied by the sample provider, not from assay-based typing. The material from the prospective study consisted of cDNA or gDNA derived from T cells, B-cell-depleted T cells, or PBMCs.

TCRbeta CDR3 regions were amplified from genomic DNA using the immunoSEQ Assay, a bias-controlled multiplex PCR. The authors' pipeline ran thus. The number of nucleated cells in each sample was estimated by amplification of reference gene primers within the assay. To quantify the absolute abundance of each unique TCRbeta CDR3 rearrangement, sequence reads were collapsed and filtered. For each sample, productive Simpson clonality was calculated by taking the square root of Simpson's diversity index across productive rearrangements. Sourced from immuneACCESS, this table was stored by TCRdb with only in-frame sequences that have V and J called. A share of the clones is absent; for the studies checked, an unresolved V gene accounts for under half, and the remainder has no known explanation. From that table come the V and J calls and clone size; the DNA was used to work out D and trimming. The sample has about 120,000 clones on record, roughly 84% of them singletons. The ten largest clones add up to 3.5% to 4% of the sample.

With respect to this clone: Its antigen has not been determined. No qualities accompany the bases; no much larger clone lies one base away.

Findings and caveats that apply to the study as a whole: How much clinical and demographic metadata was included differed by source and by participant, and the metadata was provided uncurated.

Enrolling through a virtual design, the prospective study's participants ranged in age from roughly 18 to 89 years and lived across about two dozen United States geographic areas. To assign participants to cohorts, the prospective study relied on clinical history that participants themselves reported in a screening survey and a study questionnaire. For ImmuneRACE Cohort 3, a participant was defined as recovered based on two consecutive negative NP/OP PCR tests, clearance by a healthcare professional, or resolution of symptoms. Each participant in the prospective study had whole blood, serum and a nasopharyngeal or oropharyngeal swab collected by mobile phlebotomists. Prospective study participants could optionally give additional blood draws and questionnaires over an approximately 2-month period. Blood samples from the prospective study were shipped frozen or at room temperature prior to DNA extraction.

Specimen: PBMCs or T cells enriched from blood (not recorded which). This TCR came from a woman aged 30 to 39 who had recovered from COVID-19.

The DNA sequence is as follows: TGTGCCAGCAGCCCACGGGTGCGGGGGGACCAGCATTTT. Translated, this gives CASSPRVRGDQHF. Here the chain combines TRBV7-2 and TRBJ1-5, with a weak D call of TRBD1 (5 bases match). V gives up 5 bases and J gives up 12 bases, and the segment between their germline ends measures 17 bases. CDR1 SGHTA and CDR2 FQGNSA are derived from the germline V gene. From cysteine to phenylalanine, the CDR3 is 13 amino acids long. This entry keeps only the CDR3 DNA: 39 bases, framed from base 1.